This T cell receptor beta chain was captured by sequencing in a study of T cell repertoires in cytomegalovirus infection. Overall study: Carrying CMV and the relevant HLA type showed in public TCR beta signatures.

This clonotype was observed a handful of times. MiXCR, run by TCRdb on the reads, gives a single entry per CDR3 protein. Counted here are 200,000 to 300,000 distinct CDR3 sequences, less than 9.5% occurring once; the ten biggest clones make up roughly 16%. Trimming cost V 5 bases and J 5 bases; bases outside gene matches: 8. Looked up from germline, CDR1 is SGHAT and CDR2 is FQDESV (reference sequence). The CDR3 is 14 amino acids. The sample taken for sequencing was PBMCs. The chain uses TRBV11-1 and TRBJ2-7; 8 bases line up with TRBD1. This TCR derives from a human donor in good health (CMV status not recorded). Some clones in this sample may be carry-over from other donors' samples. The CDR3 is CASSGRGRRDEQYF. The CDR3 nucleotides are TGTGCCAGCAGCGGCAGGGGGCGGCGCGACGAGCAGTACTTC.